This is a list of T cell receptor beta chains from one sample in a study of type 1 regulatory T cells. TCRdb fed the reads into MiXCR, producing one record per CDR3 protein. The table shows roughly 71,000 distinct CDR3 sequences, with around 21% occurring only once. These receptors have no identified antigens. Specimen: cultured type 1 regulatory T (Tr1) cells, either the whole culture or a sorted fraction (not recorded which). These receptors originate from a human donor in good health. Each CDR3 is given with its conserved first and last residue. A D gene is named only where the DNA matches it firmly.

CDR3: CASSVVPGNNEQFF
D: NA
V: TRBV9

CDR3: CATSRDHQETQYF
D: NA
V: TRBV15

CDR3: CASNRAGSYNEQFF
D: TRBD2
V: TRBV12-3/TRBV12-4

CDR3: CASSPAEGVRYGYTF
D: NA
V: TRBV7-8

CDR3: CSASLAGVQETQYF
D: TRBD2
V: TRBV20-1

CDR3: CASSLGPSGRQETQYF
D: TRBD2
V: TRBV5-1

CDR3: CASSSAGGPNTGELFF
D: NA
V: TRBV27

CDR3: CASSPRPASAGELFF
D: NA
V: TRBV4-2

CDR3: CASSPIPGSRSYNEQFF
D: NA
V: TRBV5-6

CDR3: CASSLGTGSNQPQHF
D: TRBD1
V: TRBV6-2/TRBV6-3

CDR3: CASSQDILAGVRNEQYF
D: TRBD2
V: TRBV4-2

CDR3: CSVELSGTSGSYEQYF
D: TRBD2
V: TRBV29-1

CDR3: CASSYGQEQYF
D: NA
V: TRBV27

CDR3: CASSASETQYF
D: NA
V: TRBV5-6

CDR3: CASSQGHGSPQYF
D: NA
V: TRBV3-1

CDR3: CSARVGPYEQYF
D: NA
V: TRBV20-1

CDR3: CASSPRGSGRNNEQFF
D: TRBD2
V: TRBV9

CDR3: CSVDVASGPSYEQYF
D: TRBD2
V: TRBV29-1

CDR3: CSASPLRANEKLFF
D: NA
V: TRBV20-1

CDR3: CASSLAMGETQYF
D: NA
V: TRBV5-1

CDR3: CASSLKGIPSGNTIYF
D: NA
V: TRBV27

CDR3: CASSQGTGLRPQHF
D: NA
V: TRBV7-2

CDR3: CASSLSGDTQYF
D: NA
V: TRBV7-2

CDR3: CSARGSAYTGELFF
D: NA
V: TRBV20-1

CDR3: CAISDYGTSGRELFF
D: TRBD2
V: TRBV10-3

CDR3: CSAPTPGRRTEQFF
D: NA
V: TRBV20-1

CDR3: CASRRAGAGDTQYF
D: TRBD2
V: TRBV27

CDR3: CASSPPTGGGETQYF
D: TRBD1
V: TRBV18

CDR3: CASRATSGSWEEQYF
D: TRBD2
V: TRBV5-4

CDR3: CASALAGRATEAFF
D: NA
V: TRBV7-9

CDR3: CASSQAGVGENEQFF
D: NA
V: TRBV4-3

CDR3: CAIHAGANEQFF
D: NA
V: TRBV7-2

CDR3: CASSSQGWTEAFF
D: NA
V: TRBV6-4

CDR3: CASSQDTGGAFF
D: TRBD1
V: TRBV3-1

CDR3: CASSVRAGGANEQFF
D: TRBD2
V: TRBV9

CDR3: CASSVVGTGGGTQYF
D: TRBD1
V: TRBV9

CDR3: CASRGQGETGELFF
D: NA
V: TRBV6-2/TRBV6-3

CDR3: CSVARNEQFF
D: NA
V: TRBV29-1

CDR3: CASSLFESTNTEAFF
D: NA
V: TRBV18

CDR3: CASSQGGGLEFF
D: TRBD2
V: TRBV3-1

CDR3: CASSLGTTKETQYF
D: NA
V: TRBV7-8

CDR3: CASSQVGPDTQYF
D: NA
V: TRBV7-2

CDR3: CASSLEPGGGETQYF
D: TRBD2
V: TRBV7-2

CDR3: CASSLVAGSSYEQYF
D: NA
V: TRBV7-2

CDR3: CASSLLGLNSPLHF
D: NA
V: TRBV7-3

CDR3: CSARDPRGGTEAFF
D: NA
V: TRBV20-1

CDR3: CASSYSQVYNEQFF
D: NA
V: TRBV6-2/TRBV6-3

CDR3: CASSSTPIGQGGSINTEAFF
D: TRBD1
V: TRBV18

CDR3: CASSQTGGTQPQHF
D: TRBD1
V: TRBV19

CDR3: CASRTREGHTEAFF
D: NA
V: TRBV12-3/TRBV12-4

CDR3: CASSATGAPNEKLFF
D: TRBD1
V: TRBV9

CDR3: CASSQGLFEQYF
D: NA
V: TRBV12-3/TRBV12-4

CDR3: CASSLRTKTQYF
D: NA
V: TRBV7-2

CDR3: CASSLGGRQETQYF
D: TRBD2
V: TRBV28

CDR3: CSVVSGTGGASYGYTF
D: NA
V: TRBV29-1

CDR3: CASSHLGGLAGGGTYEQYF
D: TRBD2
V: TRBV4-2

CDR3: CASSLAGRGQFF
D: TRBD2
V: TRBV12-3/TRBV12-4

CDR3: CASSSGTPRDQYF
D: NA
V: TRBV7-2

CDR3: CASSQDWGGSSYEQYF
D: TRBD2
V: TRBV4-3

CDR3: CAWNGGGRGGETQYF
D: TRBD2
V: TRBV30